This entry describes one TCR beta chain. These data belong to a study of blood T cell repertoires in COVID-19. Study at large: Samples came from the United States, Italy and Spain, spanning acute and convalescent COVID-19. PBMCs, B-cell-depleted T cells, or T cells were the source of the cDNA or gDNA that made up the material.

From germline, CDR1 is KGHDR and CDR2 SFDVKD. V lost 8 bases to trimming and J lost 3 bases, with 19 bases between them. CDR3 length equals 16 residues. Original analysis: Reference gene primers were amplified, and this amplification served to estimate nucleated cell counts. Sequencing was performed with immunoSEQ multiplex PCR; in TCRdb, only in-frame clones are kept and a portion is missing. V and J calls and clone size are copied from that table; D and trimming were computed from the DNA. The profile shows about 7,000 clones, about nine tenths of them singletons. The receptor was derived from a man in his 70s with active COVID-19. The chain joins TRBV24-1 to TRBJ2-4; D is perhaps TRBD1 (6 bases). The sample was peripheral blood. For the CDR3, the DNA is TGTGCCACCACCAAAACAGGGAGAGAGGTCAAAAACATTCAGTACTTC. It yields the protein CATTKTGREVKNIQYF.